This T cell receptor beta chain was retrieved from a study of CD8 T cells in ankylosing spondylitis. This clonotype showed up just a few times. Its antigen is currently unknown. V lost 4 bases and J 0 bases, leaving 12 bases between the germline ends. Germline CDR1 reads SQVTM; CDR2 reads ANQGSEA. This CDR3 region has 14 residues. Findings of the study overall: Clones linked to disease were reported to show significant enrichment in matched ankylosing spondylitis synovial fluid. As for the disease-linked clones, they showed a CD8+ phenotype and occurred at relatively low frequencies in peripheral blood. Roughly eight highly homologous variants made up a TCR beta motif, and this motif appeared characteristic of ankylosing spondylitis blood.

One entry per CDR3 protein results from TCRdb running MiXCR on the 5' RACE reads. The table has 350,000 or so distinct CDR3 sequences, approximately 14% seen once. This clonotype originated in a male donor with ankylosing spondylitis or in good health (not recorded which). Sample: blood, either unsorted or a sorted T cell fraction (not recorded which). V is TRBV29-1 and J is TRBJ1-1; no reliable D call. CDR3 sequence reads: CSVGSRIMNTEAFF. Written as DNA, the CDR3 is TGCAGCGTTGGAAGTAGGATTATGAACACTGAAGCTTTCTTT.